Presented here are 16 T cell receptor beta chains from one specimen sequenced in a study of PD-1 blockade in classical Hodgkin lymphoma. Stated time point: cycle 4 day 1 (C4D1), after five to seven weeks of nivolumab. With no exception, relapse followed autologous stem cell transplantation in all patients, and brentuximab vedotin exposure varied. CD8+ T cell isolation from thawed PBMCs was performed by magnetic negative selection. Sequenced by immunoSEQ multiplex PCR; TCRdb stores in-frame clones only, minus some. The repertoire holds 20,000 or so clones, with around 90% as singletons. Specimen: CD8+ T cells from blood, collected before the fourth cycle of nivolumab. The receptors were sampled from a human donor with classical Hodgkin lymphoma.

This chain uses TRBV2 with TRBJ1-1; 7 bases align to TRBD1. The CDR3 totals 12 residues. J was trimmed by 7 bases and V by 6 bases; bases with no gene match: 5. Per the germline V gene, CDR1 is SNHLY and CDR2 is FYNNEI. The CDR3, as DNA: TGTGCCAGCAGAGGACAGGTCTTTGAAGCTTTCTTT. It yields the protein CASRGQVFEAFF. Supplemented by reference TRBV2 and TRBJ1-1, the full variable domain reads EPEVTQTPSHQVTQMGQEVILRCVPISNHLYFYWYRQILGQKVEFLVSFYNNEISEKSEIFDDQFSVERPDGSNFTLKIRSTKLEDSAMYFCASRGQVFEAFFGQGTRLTVV.

The CDR3 is CASSPGQGYTGELFF. In DNA form, the CDR3 reads TGTGCCAGCAGCCCCGGACAGGGGTACACCGGGGAGCTGTTTTTT. The chain carries TRBV11-1 and TRBJ2-2, with 9 nucleotides matching TRBD1. From germline, CDR1 is SGHAT and CDR2 FQDESV (reference sequence). J was trimmed by 3 bases and V by 5 bases; bases with no gene match: 4. This CDR3 is built from 15 residues.

The rearrangement uses TRBV9 and TRBJ1-2, with D unresolved. Trimming removed 3 bases at V and 8 bases at J, with 5 bases between. CDR1 and CDR2 from the germline V gene are SGDLS and YYNGEE. The CDR3 has 10 residues. As DNA, the CDR3 is TGTGCCAGCAGCGGAAGAGGCTACACCTTC. Translated: CASSGRGYTF.

The chain is built from TRBV7-9 and TRBJ2-1, with D possibly TRBD2 on 5 matching bases. Germline CDR1 SEHNR, CDR2 FQNEAQ (reference sequence). Trimming cost V 10 bases and J 8 bases, with 21 bases left between them. There are 14 residues in the CDR3. CDR3 sequence reads: CAILGLSNGDEQFF. For the CDR3, the DNA is TGTGCCATACTAGGTTTATCAAATGGCGATGAGCAGTTCTTC.

The chain joins TRBV5-1 to TRBJ2-3; D remains ambiguous. The germline V and J ends were trimmed by 0 bases and 0 bases, with 11 bases remaining between them. Germline assignment: CDR1 SGHRS and CDR2 YFSETQ. The CDR3 covers 16 residues. CDR3 region: CASSLVQQTSTDTQYF. The CDR3 DNA reads as TGCGCCAGCAGCTTGGTTCAGCAAACTAGCACAGATACGCAGTATTTT.

This clone was counted a single time. The V call is TRBV19, the J call TRBJ2-3; D remains unclear. CDR3 length: 13 residues. Trimming removed 6 bases from V and 0 bases from J, with 7 bases in between. The germline V gene encodes CDR1 LNHDA and CDR2 SQIVND (reference sequence). CDR3 in DNA: TGTGCCAGTAGAGCCCCTAGCACAGATACGCAGTATTTT. Encoded protein: CASRAPSTDTQYF. Based on the CDR3 plus reference TRBV19 and TRBJ2-3, the full variable domain is DGGITQSPKYLFRKEGQNVTLSCEQNLNHDAMYWYRQDPGQGLRLIYYSQIVNDFQKGDIAEGYSVSREKKESFPLTVTSAQKNPTAFYLCASRAPSTDTQYFGPGTRLTVL.

About this clone itself: A junction boundary mismatches the germline segment, possibly from a read error. CDR3 loop: CAIRDSDRGVGLAGEFPGEQYF. The CDR3 DNA reads as TGTGCCATCCGTGATTCGGACAGGGGCGTCGGACTAGCGGGAGAATTTCCGGGCGAGCAGTACTTC. The J gene is TRBJ2-7, the V gene TRBV10-3; TRBD2 matches 13 bases. The CDR3 runs to 22 residues. Germline-derived CDR1 and CDR2 are ENHRY and SYGVKD.

The chain recombines TRBV4-1 with TRBJ2-3, with D possibly matching TRBD2 (5 bases). This CDR3 has 20 amino acids. Germline V CDR1 and CDR2: MGHRA, YSYEKL. The germline V and J ends were trimmed by 4 bases and 4 bases, with 30 bases remaining between them. The CDR3 is CASSPILAVGRSLGADTQYF. The CDR3 nucleotides read TGCGCCAGCAGCCCGATTCTAGCAGTGGGAAGGAGCTTGGGTGCAGATACGCAGTATTTT.

For the CDR3, the DNA is TGCGCCAGCAGCCAAGGGCGCGGACAGGGGGCACATGAAAAACTGTTTTTT. Its protein is CASSQGRGQGAHEKLFF. V usage is TRBV4-1 and J usage is TRBJ1-4; 11 bases align to TRBD1. Germline V gene lookup returns CDR1 MGHRA and CDR2 YSYEKL. This CDR3 spans 17 amino acids. After removal of 1 base from V and 6 bases from J, the junction contained 7 bases not matched to a gene.

The V and J genes are TRBV4-1 and TRBJ1-1; 9 nucleotides agree with TRBD1. The CDR3 consists of 16 residues. With V trimmed by 3 bases and J by 1 base, 6 bases remained unmatched. The germline gives CDR1 MGHRA, CDR2 YSYEKL. The CDR3 DNA follows: TGCGCCAGCAGCCAGGACGCGGGACAGGGGAACACTGAAGCTTTCTTT. It is translated as CASSQDAGQGNTEAFF.

The chain joins TRBV28 to TRBJ2-4, with TRBD1 identical over 8 bases. Trimming at V came to 1 base and at J to 6 bases, leaving 14 bases not matched to a gene. The germline CDR1 and CDR2 sequences are MDHEN and SYDVKM. The CDR3 spans 18 residues. The CDR3 bases are TGTGCCAGCAGTTTATCAGGGGGCGATAAGCTCCCTATAAACATTCAGTACTTC. Translated, it gives CASSLSGGDKLPINIQYF.

The chain uses TRBV9 and TRBJ1-1; 12 positions agree with TRBD1. Per the germline V gene, CDR1 is SGDLS and CDR2 is YYNGEE. With 4 bases clipped from V and 8 bases from J, the junction kept 3 bases outside the gene matches. CDR3 size: 13 residues. CDR3 DNA: TGTGCCAGCAGCCTGGGACAGGGGGCGGAAGCTTTCTTT. Translated: CASSLGQGAEAFF.

The V gene is TRBV28, the J gene TRBJ2-7; TRBD1 matches at 7 bases. The CDR3 is made up of 14 amino acids. Germline V gene sequence: CDR1 MDHEN, CDR2 SYDVKM. Trimming took 7 bases from V and 2 from J; bases not matched to a gene: 8. CDR3 nucleotide sequence: TGTGCCAGCATTGGGCCAGGGGGTCCCTACGAGCAGTACTTC. Its protein is CASIGPGGPYEQYF. The full variable domain, in which reference TRBV28 and TRBJ2-7 provide the parts outside the CDR3, is DVKVTQSSRYLVKRTGEKVFLECVQDMDHENMFWYRQDPGLGLRLIYFSYDVKMKEKGDIPEGYSVSREKKERFSLILESASTNQTSMYLCASIGPGGPYEQYFGPGTRLTVT.

This chain uses TRBV4-1 with TRBJ2-3; TRBD2 matches 8 bases. CDR1 is MGHRA, CDR2 YSYEKL, per germline. The V segment lost 4 bases and the J segment 6 bases; nucleotides outside the gene matches: 9. This CDR3 comprises 15 residues. CDR3 amino acids: CASSPRGGRSDTQYF. The CDR3 DNA reads as TGCGCCAGCAGCCCCCGCGGCGGGAGGTCGGATACGCAGTATTTT.

The CDR3 DNA sequence: TGTGCCAGCAGGCGACAGGACGTCTCCTACGAGCAGTACTTC. Translation gives CASRRQDVSYEQYF. The chain is built from TRBV5-4 and TRBJ2-7, with D possibly TRBD1 on 6 matching bases. This CDR3 has 14 amino acids. Germline lookup yields CDR1 SGHNT and CDR2 YYREEE (reference sequence). The V gene lost 5 bases and the J gene lost 0 bases, with 12 bases spanning the gap.

This chain links TRBV2 with TRBJ2-3, with no clear D. In germline, CDR1 is SNHLY, CDR2 FYNNEI. V was cut by 6 bases and J by 6 bases, with 22 bases left in between. This CDR3 has 16 residues. As DNA, the CDR3 is TGTGCCAGCAGATCCCGTCCCCCAGCCCCGAGGGATACGCAGTATTTT. As protein: CASRSRPPAPRDTQYF.